This T cell receptor beta chain is drawn from a study of T cells in Graves' hyperthyroidism and ophthalmopathy. Amplification of TCR beta CDR3 regions was performed using RNA transcripts as template. TCR CDR3 regions were first amplified by RT-PCR with HTBI primers. TCRdb processed the multiplex PCR reads anew with MiXCR; each CDR3 protein has one entry. The sample contains 500,000 to 650,000 distinct CDR3 sequences, about a sixth of which appear only once. In its sample, this clonotype was seen a few times. CDR3 length: 11 amino acids. CDR1 is DFQATT, CDR2 SNEGSKA, per germline (reference sequence). V dropped 6 bases and J dropped 8 bases, with 11 bases sitting between them.

This receptor was obtained from a young woman with Graves' ophthalmopathy. V is TRBV20-1 and J is TRBJ2-1, with D perhaps matching TRBD1 (6 bases). The sample comprised blood. The CDR3 spells CSATDSYEQFF. Written as DNA, the CDR3 is TGCAGTGCCACGGACAGCTATGAGCAGTTCTTC.